Each of the 4 T cell receptor beta chains below was sequenced from the same sample in a study of T-cell memory formation after mild COVID-19. TCRdb recomputed calls from the 5' RACE reads with MiXCR, one row per CDR3 protein. This table holds roughly 100,000 distinct CDR3 sequences, approximately 15% found once. What was sequenced was PBMCs or a T cell subset sorted from them (not recorded which). All receptors derive from an adult woman who had mild COVID-19 (a few samples of this study predate the infection). Cell type and time point are not known.

This clonotype came up once. The chain has TRBV5-1 and TRBJ2-6; D perhaps matches TRBD1 (5 bases). The V end was cut by 4 bases, the J end by 2 bases, with 19 bases between. The CDR3 extends over 18 amino acids. Germline values: CDR1 SGHRS, CDR2 YFSETQ. The chain's CDR3 is CASSPDVNTGTGANVLTF. The CDR3 DNA follows: TGCGCCAGCAGCCCGGACGTCAATACAGGCACTGGGGCCAACGTCCTGACTTTC.

The chain links TRBV9 to TRBJ2-1, with D hard to call. V was trimmed by 0 bases and J by 1 base, leaving 8 bases between them. Germline values: CDR1 SGDLS, CDR2 YYNGEE. CDR3 size: 15 residues. DNA for the CDR3: TGTGCCAGCAGCGTAGCGGCTGATTCCTACAATGAGCAGTTCTTC. Translation gives CASSVAADSYNEQFF. The complete variable domain, with remaining parts taken from reference TRBV9 and TRBJ2-1, reads DSGVTQTPKHLITATGQRVTLRCSPRSGDLSVYWYQQSLDQGLQFLIQYYNGEERAKGNILERFSAQQFPDLHSELNLSSLELGDSALYFCASSVAADSYNEQFFGPGTRLTVL.

Turning to this clonotype: Germline is not matched at one junction end, which may reflect a read error. The V and J genes are TRBV9 and TRBJ1-2; D remains ambiguous. The germline gives CDR1 SGDLS, CDR2 YYNGEE. CDR3 length: 13 residues. The CDR3 nucleotides read TGTGCCAGCAGCGTAGGCCGGGGAATGGCGCAGCAGTTC. Protein: CASSVGRGMAQQF.

The chain has TRBV6-5 and TRBJ2-5, with D unresolved. With 0 bases removed from V and 5 bases from J, the gap between germline ends came to 10 bases. The CDR3 loop spans 14 amino acids. The germline V gene encodes CDR1 MNHEY and CDR2 SVGAGI. CDR3 sequence reads: CASSYSTAVETQYF. In DNA, the CDR3 is TGTGCCAGCAGTTACTCCACGGCTGTGGAGACCCAGTACTTC.